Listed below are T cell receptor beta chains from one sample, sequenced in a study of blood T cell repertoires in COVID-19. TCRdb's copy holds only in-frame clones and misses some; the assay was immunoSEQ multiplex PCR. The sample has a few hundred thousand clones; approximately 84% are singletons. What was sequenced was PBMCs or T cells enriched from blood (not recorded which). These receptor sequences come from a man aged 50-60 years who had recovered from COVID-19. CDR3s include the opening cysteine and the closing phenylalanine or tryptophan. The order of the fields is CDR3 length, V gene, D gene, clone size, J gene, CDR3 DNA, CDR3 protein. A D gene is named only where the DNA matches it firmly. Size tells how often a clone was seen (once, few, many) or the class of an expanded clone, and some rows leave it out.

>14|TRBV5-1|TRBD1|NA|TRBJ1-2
TGCGCCAGCAGCGAGGGACAGTTTGGATATGGCTACACCTTC
CASSEGQFGYGYTF
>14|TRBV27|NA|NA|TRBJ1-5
TGTGCCAGCAGTTTCAGGGGTTCTGATCAGCCCCAGCATTTT
CASSFRGSDQPQHF
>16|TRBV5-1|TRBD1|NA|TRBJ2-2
TGCGCCAGCAGCTTGGTAGGGGGCGCGATCTCCGGGGAGCTGTTTTTT
CASSLVGGAISGELFF
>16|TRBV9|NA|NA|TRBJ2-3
TGTGCCAGCAGCGACCGTTCTGGGAGCGGCACAGATACGCAGTATTTT
CASSDRSGSGTDTQYF
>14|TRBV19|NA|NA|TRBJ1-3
TGTGCCAGTACCCAACCGGTGTCTGGAAACACCATATATTTT
CASTQPVSGNTIYF
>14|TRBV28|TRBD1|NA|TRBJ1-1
TGTGCCAGCAGCTCCCCGGGACAGGCTGTTACGGCTTTCTTT
CASSSPGQAVTAFF
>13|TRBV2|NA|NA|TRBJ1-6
TGTGCCAGCAGTGAAGCGAAGGGGACAACCCTCCACTTT
CASSEAKGTTLHF
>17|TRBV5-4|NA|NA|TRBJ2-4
TGTGCCAGCAGCCCCGATAGGAGCTTTCGAGCCAAAAACATTCAGTACTTC
CASSPDRSFRAKNIQYF
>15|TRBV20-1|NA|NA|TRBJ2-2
TGCAGTGCTAGTCGGAGAAGCGAGAACACCGGGGAGCTGTTTTTT
CSASRRSENTGELFF
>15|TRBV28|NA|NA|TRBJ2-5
TGTGCCAGCAGCTCCCAAGGGGGGGCCAGAGAGACCCAGTACTTC
CASSSQGGARETQYF
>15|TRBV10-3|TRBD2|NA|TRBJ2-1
TGTGCCATCAGTGAGTCGAGCGGGGAGGCCACCTCCGAATTCTTC
CAISESSGEATSEFF
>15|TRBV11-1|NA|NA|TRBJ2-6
TGTGCCAGCAAGGTGGCGGCCTCTGGGGCCAACGTCCTGACTTTC
CASKVAASGANVLTF
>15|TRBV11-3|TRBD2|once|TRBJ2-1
TGTGCCAGCAGCTTAGGGCTAGCGGATTACAATGAGCAGTTCTTC
CASSLGLADYNEQFF
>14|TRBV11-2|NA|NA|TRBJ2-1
TGTGCCAGCAGCGTGGGACATCACTACAATGAGCAGTTCTTC
CASSVGHHYNEQFF
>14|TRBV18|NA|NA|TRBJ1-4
TGTGCCAGCTCACCGCGAGCAACTAATGAAAAACTGTTTTTT
CASSPRATNEKLFF
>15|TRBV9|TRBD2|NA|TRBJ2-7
TGTGCCAGCAGCGTAGAGGCGGGGGTTTACTACGAGCAGTACTTC
CASSVEAGVYYEQYF
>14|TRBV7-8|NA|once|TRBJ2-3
TGTGCCAGCAACCTCGAGTGGTTCACAGATACGCAGTATTTT
CASNLEWFTDTQYF
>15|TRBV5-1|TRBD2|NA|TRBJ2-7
TGCGCCAGCAGCTTGGGGGCGGGAGCAAACTACGAGCAGTACTTC
CASSLGAGANYEQYF
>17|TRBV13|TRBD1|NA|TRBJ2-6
TGTGCCAGCAGCATCAACACAGGGGCCTCTGGGGCCAACGTCCTGACTTTC
CASSINTGASGANVLTF
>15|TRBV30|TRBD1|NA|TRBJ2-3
TGTGCCTCCTCTACAGACAGGGGAGGCACAGATACGCAGTATTTT
CASSTDRGGTDTQYF
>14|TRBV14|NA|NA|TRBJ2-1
TGTGCCAGCAGCCAACGGTATGGGGCTAATGAGCAGTTCTTC
CASSQRYGANEQFF
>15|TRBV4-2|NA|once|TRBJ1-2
TGTGCCAGCAGCCAAGAAGACAGAGCTAACTATGGCTACACCTTC
CASSQEDRANYGYTF
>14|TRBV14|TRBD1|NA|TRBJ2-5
TGTGCCAGCAGCCCACGGGACAGGGGCTCGACCCAGTACTTC
CASSPRDRGSTQYF
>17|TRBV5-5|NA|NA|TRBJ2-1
TGTGCCAGCAGCTTAGCAGGGGAGATGGGCTCCTACAATGAGCAGTTCTTC
CASSLAGEMGSYNEQFF
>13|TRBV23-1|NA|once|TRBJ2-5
TGCGCCAGCAGTAGGGGGTGTGAAGAGACCCAGTACTTC
CASSRGCEETQYF
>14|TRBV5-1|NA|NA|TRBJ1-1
TGCGCCAGCAGCGATCAGGGTGGGAACACTGAAGCTTTCTTT
CASSDQGGNTEAFF
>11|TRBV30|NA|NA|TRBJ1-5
TGTGCCTGGAGTCTCGGTCAGGCCCAGCATTTT
CAWSLGQAQHF
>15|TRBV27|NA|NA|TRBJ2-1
TGTGCCAGCAGTCTTGACAGCTACTCCTACAATGAGCAGTTCTTC
CASSLDSYSYNEQFF
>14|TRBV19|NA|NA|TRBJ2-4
TGTGCCAGTTGTAGGAGGGGCGAGGAAAACATTCAGTACTTC
CASCRRGEENIQYF
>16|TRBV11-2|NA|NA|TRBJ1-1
TGTGCCAGCAGCTCCCGACAGGCCCGGATGGGAACTGAAGCTTTCTTT
CASSSRQARMGTEAFF
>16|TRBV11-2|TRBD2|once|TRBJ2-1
TGTGCCAGCAGCTCCTTTAGCGGGAGCTCCTACAATGAGCAGTTCTTC
CASSSFSGSSYNEQFF
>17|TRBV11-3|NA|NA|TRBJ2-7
TGTGCCAGCAGCTTAGATCACCGGCGGGGATTACCCTACGAGCAGTACTTC
CASSLDHRRGLPYEQYF
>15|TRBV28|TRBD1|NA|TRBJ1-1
TGTGCCAGCAGTCCACCCCAGGGGGCTTTCACTGAAGCTTTCTTT
CASSPPQGAFTEAFF
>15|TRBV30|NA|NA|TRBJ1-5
TGTGCCTGGAGTGTAAGGACACCCAGCAATCAGCCCCAGCATTTT
CAWSVRTPSNQPQHF
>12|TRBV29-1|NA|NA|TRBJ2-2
TGCAGCGGTACTAAGAACACCGGGGAGCTGTTTTTT
CSGTKNTGELFF
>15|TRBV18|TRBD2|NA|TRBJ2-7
TGTGCCAGCTCACTGAGGACTAGCGGGGGGTACGAGCAGTACTTC
CASSLRTSGGYEQYF
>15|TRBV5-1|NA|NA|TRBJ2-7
TGCGCCAGCAGTTCTACAGGGTCCCTCTCCTACGAGCAGTACTTC
CASSSTGSLSYEQYF
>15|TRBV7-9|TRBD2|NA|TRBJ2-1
TGTGCCAGCAGCCGACTAGCGGGAGCCTACAATGAGCAGTTCTTC
CASSRLAGAYNEQFF
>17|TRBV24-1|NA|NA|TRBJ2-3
TGTGCCACCAGTGATAGGTCATTCGGAGTGTTCCCAGATACGCAGTATTTT
CATSDRSFGVFPDTQYF
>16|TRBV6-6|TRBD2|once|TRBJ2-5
TGTGCCAGCAGTTCCCCCCAGCTAGCGGGAGTAGAGACCCAGTACTTC
CASSSPQLAGVETQYF
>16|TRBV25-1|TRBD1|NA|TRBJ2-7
TGTGCCAGCAGCCCGGACAGGGGGACGAATACCTACGAGCAGTACTTC
CASSPDRGTNTYEQYF
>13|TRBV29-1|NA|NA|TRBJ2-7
TGCAGCGTCCCAGGACCGGGAGTCTACGAGCAGTACTTC
CSVPGPGVYEQYF
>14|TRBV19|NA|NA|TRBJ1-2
TGTGCCAGTAGTCCGGGGGGGGGCCCCTATGGCTACACCTTC
CASSPGGGPYGYTF
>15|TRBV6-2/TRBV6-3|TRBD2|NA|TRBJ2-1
TGTGCCAGCAGTGTGGGACTAGCCTTTCGGGATGAGCAGTTCTTC
CASSVGLAFRDEQFF
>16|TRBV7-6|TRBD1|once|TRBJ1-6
TGTGCCAGCAGCTTAGCCCCACGCAGGGGGCAATCACCCCTCCACTTT
CASSLAPRRGQSPLHF
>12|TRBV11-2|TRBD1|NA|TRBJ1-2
TGTGCCAGCAGCCACGGGGACAGGGGATACACCTTC
CASSHGDRGYTF
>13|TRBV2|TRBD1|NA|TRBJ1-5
TGTGCCAGCGGGGACAGGGAGGCTCAGCCCCAGCATTTT
CASGDREAQPQHF
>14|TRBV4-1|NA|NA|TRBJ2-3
TGCGCCAGCAGCCAAGGAGGGCCAGACGATACGCAGTATTTT
CASSQGGPDDTQYF
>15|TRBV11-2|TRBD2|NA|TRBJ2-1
TGTGCCAGCAGCTTGGGACTAGCGGGGTTTGGTGAGCAGTTCTTC
CASSLGLAGFGEQFF
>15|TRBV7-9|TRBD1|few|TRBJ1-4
TGTGCCAGCAGCGAACTAGGGACAGGGGGTGAAAAACTGTTTTTT
CASSELGTGGEKLFF
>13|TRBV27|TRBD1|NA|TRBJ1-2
TGTGCCAGCAGTTGGGACAGAAACTATGGCTACACCTTC
CASSWDRNYGYTF
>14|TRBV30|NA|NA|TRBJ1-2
TGTGCCTGGAGTGGATACAGTTTAAACTATGGCTACACCTTC
CAWSGYSLNYGYTF
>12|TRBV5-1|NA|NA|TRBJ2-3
TGCGCCAGCAGCGACAGGTCAGATACGCAGTATTTT
CASSDRSDTQYF
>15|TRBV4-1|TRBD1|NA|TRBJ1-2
TGCGCCAGCAGCCCCTCGTACCGGACAGGGCAGGGCTACACCTTC
CASSPSYRTGQGYTF
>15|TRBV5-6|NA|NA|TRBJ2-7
TGTGCCAGCAGCTTGGACCCCAGCGGAGGCTACGAGCAGTACTTC
CASSLDPSGGYEQYF
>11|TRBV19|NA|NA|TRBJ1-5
TGTGCCAGTAGCGACTATCAGCCCCAGCATTTT
CASSDYQPQHF
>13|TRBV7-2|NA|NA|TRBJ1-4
TGTGCCAGCAGCCGAACACCGAATGAAAAACTGTTTTTT
CASSRTPNEKLFF